This T cell receptor (beta chain) was obtained from a study of neurological immune-mediated disorders (dated by TCRdb to the late 2010s). General notes on the study: Using UMI-based sequencing, the study compared peripheral blood TCR-beta repertoires from patients with HTLV-I-associated myelopathy (HAM/TSP), patients with multiple sclerosis, and healthy controls. The approximately 98 TCR-beta libraries included longitudinal samples, technical triplicates and paired sorted CD4+ and CD8+ T-cell subsets alongside PBMC samples. The cohort was made up of 68 subjects, consisting of some 14 HAM/TSP patients, 35 or so multiple sclerosis patients and about 20 healthy controls. What the work shows at the level of the full study, not this receptor alone: Expanded clones from different subjects shared no identical CDR3 amino acid sequences, which suggests that TCR-beta repertoires were private in all groups. TCR clonal expansion was highest in HAM/TSP patients and lowest in MS patients, with MS patients falling below even healthy controls.

This clonotype was observed many times. It has no known antigen specificity. The sample holds no much larger clone one base away, and base qualities are not on file. Libraries from unsorted PBMCs were made from 2 million PBMCs kept in RNAlater at -80 degrees C until RNA extraction. Peripheral blood was subjected to Ficoll-Hypaque density gradient centrifugation to isolate PBMCs, which were then cryopreserved in liquid nitrogen. cDNA was synthesized by template-switch 5'RACE using a primer with a 10-nucleotide random unique molecular identifier that tagged each TCR transcript. Every sequencing run covered 15-18 subjects and yielded more than 170 million TCR-beta sequences. Total RNA was extracted with the RNeasy kit. Using the KAPA Real-time Library Amplification kit, TCR-beta VDJ regions were amplified with primers for the TCR constant region and the 5'RACE anchor. Sample indexes and Illumina adaptors were added in a first PCR, and a second PCR then increased library yield. After Ampure bead purification, the roughly 650 bp TCR product was size-selected on a 2% E-gel SizeSelection system. Before pooling, library quality was checked on a Bioanalyzer, concentration was measured with Qubit, and libraries were quantified with the Kapa Library Quantification kit. Libraries were sequenced paired-end 2 x 150 bp on an Illumina HiSeq 2500. To increase sequence diversity, roughly 24-32% phiX was spiked into each library pool. The original pipeline was this. Quality-filtered reads were processed with the UMI-based MiGEC pipeline, which removed over 85% of raw TCR sequences during error correction. VDJ genes were aligned to IMGT germline references, and clonotypes were defined by unique CDR3 amino acid sequence plus V-J genes. Clonal expansion, Shannon diversity, and CDR3 relatedness (CalcPairwiseDistances, ClusterSamples) were evaluated with VDJtools, and phylogenetic trees were built with CLCbio workbench. A clone was classed as expanded if it had 8 or more unique UMIs, a cutoff based on coefficient-of-variation modelling across technical triplicates. TCRdb applied fastp at Q25 and MiXCR to the public reads, then kept only in-frame beta chains. Here each entry gathers all rows of one CDR3 protein and keeps the most common genes and DNA. These V and J calls derive from TCRdb rather than the authors' analysis. This sample gives about 59,000 distinct CDR3 sequences in total; about 13% of them show up just once. The ten largest clones take up 9.5% to 12% of the sample.

Sequenced input: PBMCs. The TCR sequence derives from a woman aged 60-75 years with HTLV-1-associated myelopathy (HAM/TSP).

The DNA sequence reads TGTGCCAGCAGCCAACTACAGGGGGGGGTCACTGAAGCTTTCTTT. It codes for CASSQLQGGVTEAFF. The rearranged chain carries TRBV14 and TRBJ1-1; 8 bases in between match TRBD1. The junction shows trimming of 2 bases on V and 4 bases on J, and the gene matches do not reach 6 bases of it. CDR3 length: 15 amino acids, cysteine to phenylalanine. The sequence is cut down to CDR3 DNA, 45 bases in frame from base 1. CDR1 SGHDN and CDR2 FVKESK are derived from the germline V gene.